This T cell receptor (beta chain) was sequenced for a study of blood T cells in healthy people across ages. With respect to this clonotype: Its antigen is still unknown.

The study, taken as a whole, reports: Percentage of naive T cells showed a strong correlation with TCR beta diversity.

Donors were healthy Caucasian individuals from Russia aged about 6 to 90. Roughly 9.2 milliliters was the volume of peripheral blood drawn from each donor. Primers used in a second PCR of about 7 to 12 cycles were a sample-barcoded 5' primer and a J-beta primer mix. Each CDR3 protein is one row after TCRdb ran MiXCR on the 5' RACE reads. Among over 600,000 distinct CDR3 sequences, 35% to 60% were seen once, and the ten largest hold 15% to 20%. The TCR comes from a man older than 75 in good health. Sequenced: blood.

DNA for the CDR3: TGTGCCAGCAGTCCCGGACAGGGAGCTTTCTTT. Residues: CASSPGQGAFF. V usage is TRBV12-3 or TRBV12-4 and J usage is TRBJ1-1; 8 positions match TRBD1. The CDR3 loop spans 11 amino acids. The junction had 3 bases not matched to a gene; V was cut back by 5 bases and J by 10 bases.